This TCR beta chain derives from a study of CD8 T cells in Susac syndrome. The study, taken as a whole, reports: The study acknowledged a relatively small number of individuals in its TCR sequencing and HLA analysis.

Details on this clonotype: The antigen is undetermined.

High-throughput TCR beta sequencing covered peripheral CD8+ and CD4+ T cells. The TEMRA cells underwent FACS enrichment, while the CD8+ and CD4+ T cells underwent negative isolation. The trim removed 5 bases at V and 4 bases at J, leaving 4 bases unmatched. This CDR3 comprises 14 residues. The RNA, about 0.5 to 1 ug, was put through reverse transcription using random hexamers. The TCR beta CDR3 was amplified by immunoSEQ multiplex PCR across 54 Vbeta, 13 Jbeta. From the immunoSEQ multiplex PCR reads, TCRdb called clonotypes with MiXCR, one entry per CDR3 protein. The sample consists of 250,000 to 350,000 distinct CDR3 sequences, under 95% of them appearing once.

Sequences were obtained from CD4+ T cells from PBMCs. The gene calls are TRBV12-3 or TRBV12-4 and TRBJ2-2; 7 bases line up with TRBD2. The clonotype originates from a human donor with multiple sclerosis. The CDR3 DNA is TGTGCCAGCAGTCGGCCTAGCGGCACCGGGGAGCTGTTTTTT. This encodes CASSRPSGTGELFF.